Listed here is a single T cell receptor beta chain. Germline values: CDR1 MDHEN, CDR2 SYDVKM. The CDR3 sequence is 16 residues long. Trimming cost V 2 bases and J 5 bases; bases outside gene matches: 7. The data derive from a study of cytomegalovirus exposure and HLA in healthy donors. The PCR ran on 60 Vbeta and 13 Jbeta primers. The assay was immunoSEQ multiplex PCR, and TCRdb's table has in-frame clones only and misses some. Among 100,000 to 150,000 clones listed, 65% to 80% were seen once. This TCR was sampled from a male donor in good health and CMV-seropositive. The specimen was PBMCs. The gene calls are TRBV28 and TRBJ1-5, with 9 positions matching TRBD1. CDR3 sequence reads: CASSLVGTGIYQPQHF. CDR3 bases: TGTGCCAGCAGTTTAGTTGGGACAGGGATTTATCAGCCCCAGCATTTT. Supplemented by reference TRBV28 and TRBJ1-5, the full variable domain reads DVKVTQSSRYLVKRTGEKVFLECVQDMDHENMFWYRQDPGLGLRLIYFSYDVKMKEKGDIPEGYSVSREKKERFSLILESASTNQTSMYLCASSLVGTGIYQPQHFGDGTRLSIL.